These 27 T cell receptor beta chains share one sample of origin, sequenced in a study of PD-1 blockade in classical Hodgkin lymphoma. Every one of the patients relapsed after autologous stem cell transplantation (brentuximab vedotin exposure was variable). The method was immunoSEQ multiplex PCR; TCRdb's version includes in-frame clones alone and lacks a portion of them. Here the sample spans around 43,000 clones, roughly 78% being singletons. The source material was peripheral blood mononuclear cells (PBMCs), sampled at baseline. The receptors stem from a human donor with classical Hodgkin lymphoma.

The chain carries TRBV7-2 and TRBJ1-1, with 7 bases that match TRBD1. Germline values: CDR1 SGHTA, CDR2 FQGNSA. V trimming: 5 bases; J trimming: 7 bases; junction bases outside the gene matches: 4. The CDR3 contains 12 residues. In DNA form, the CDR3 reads TGTGCCAGCAGCCCTCGACAGGGTGAAGCTTTCTTT. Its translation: CASSPRQGEAFF.

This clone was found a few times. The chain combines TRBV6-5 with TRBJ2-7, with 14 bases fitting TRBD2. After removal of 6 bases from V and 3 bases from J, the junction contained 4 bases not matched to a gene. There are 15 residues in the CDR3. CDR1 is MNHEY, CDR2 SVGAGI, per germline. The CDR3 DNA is TGTGCCAGCAGCCGGGGACTAGCGGGGGTCTACGAGCAGTACTTC. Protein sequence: CASSRGLAGVYEQYF.

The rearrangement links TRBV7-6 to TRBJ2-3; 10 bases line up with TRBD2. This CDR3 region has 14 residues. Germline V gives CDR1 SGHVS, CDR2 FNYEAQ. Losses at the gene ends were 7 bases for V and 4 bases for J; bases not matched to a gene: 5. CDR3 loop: CASTRSGGADTQYF. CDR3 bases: TGTGCCAGCACAAGAAGCGGGGGGGCAGATACGCAGTATTTT. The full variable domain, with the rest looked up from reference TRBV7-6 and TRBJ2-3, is GAGVSQSPRYKVTKRGQDVALRCDPISGHVSLYWYRQALGQGPEFLTYFNYEAQQDKSGLPNDRFSAERPEGSISTLTIQRTEQRDSAMYRCASTRSGGADTQYFGPGTRLTVL.

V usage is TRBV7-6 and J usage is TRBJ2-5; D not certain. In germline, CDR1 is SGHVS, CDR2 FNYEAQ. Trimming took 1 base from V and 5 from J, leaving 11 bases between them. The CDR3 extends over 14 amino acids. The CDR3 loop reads CASSLVFDSETQYF. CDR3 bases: TGTGCCAGCAGCTTAGTATTCGATTCGGAGACCCAGTACTTC.

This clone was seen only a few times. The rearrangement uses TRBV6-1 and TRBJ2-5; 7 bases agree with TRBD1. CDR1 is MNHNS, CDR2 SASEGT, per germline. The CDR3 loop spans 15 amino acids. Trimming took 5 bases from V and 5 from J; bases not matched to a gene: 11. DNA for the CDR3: TGTGCCAGCAGTTCGGACAGGTCCGAGGACGAGACCCAGTACTTC. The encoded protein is CASSSDRSEDETQYF.

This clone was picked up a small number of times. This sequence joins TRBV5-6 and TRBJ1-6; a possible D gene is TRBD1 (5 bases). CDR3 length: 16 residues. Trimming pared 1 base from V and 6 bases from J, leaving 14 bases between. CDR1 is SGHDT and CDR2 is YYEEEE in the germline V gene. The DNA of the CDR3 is TGTGCCAGCAGCTTGTGGGACCGACGGAGTAATTCACCCCTCCACTTT. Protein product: CASSLWDRRSNSPLHF.

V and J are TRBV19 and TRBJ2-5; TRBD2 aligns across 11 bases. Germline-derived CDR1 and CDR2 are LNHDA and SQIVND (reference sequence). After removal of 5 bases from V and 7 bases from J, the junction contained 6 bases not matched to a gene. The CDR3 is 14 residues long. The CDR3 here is CASSSTGTSGTQYF. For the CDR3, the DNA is TGTGCCAGTAGTTCCACCGGGACTAGCGGGACCCAGTACTTC. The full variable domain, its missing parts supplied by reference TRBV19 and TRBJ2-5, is DGGITQSPKYLFRKEGQNVTLSCEQNLNHDAMYWYRQDPGQGLRLIYYSQIVNDFQKGDIAEGYSVSREKKESFPLTVTSAQKNPTAFYLCASSSTGTSGTQYFGPGTRLLVL.

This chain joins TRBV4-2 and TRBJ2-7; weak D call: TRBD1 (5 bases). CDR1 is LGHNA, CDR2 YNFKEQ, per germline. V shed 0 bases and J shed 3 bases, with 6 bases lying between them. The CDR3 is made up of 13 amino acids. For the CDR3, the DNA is TGTGCCAGCAGCCAAGATAGGGGCTACGAGCAGTACTTC. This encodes CASSQDRGYEQYF.

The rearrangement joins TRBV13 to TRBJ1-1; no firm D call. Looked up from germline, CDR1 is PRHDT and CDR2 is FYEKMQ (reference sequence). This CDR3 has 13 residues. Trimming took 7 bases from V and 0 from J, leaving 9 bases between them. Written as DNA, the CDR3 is TGTGCCAGCACGCCCAGGCTGAACACTGAAGCTTTCTTT. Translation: CASTPRLNTEAFF.

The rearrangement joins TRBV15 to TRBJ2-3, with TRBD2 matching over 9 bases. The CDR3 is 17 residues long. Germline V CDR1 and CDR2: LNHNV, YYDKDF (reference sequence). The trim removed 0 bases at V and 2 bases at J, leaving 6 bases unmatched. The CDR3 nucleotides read TGTGCCACCAGCAGAGATGGGACTAGCCTTCCCACAGATACGCAGTATTTT. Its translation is CATSRDGTSLPTDTQYF.

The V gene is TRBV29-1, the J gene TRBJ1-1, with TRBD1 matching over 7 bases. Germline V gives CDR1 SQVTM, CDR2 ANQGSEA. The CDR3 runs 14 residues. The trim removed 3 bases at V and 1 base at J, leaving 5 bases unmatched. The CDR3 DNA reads TGCAGCGTTGAGGTGGGACAGTCGAACACTGAAGCTTTCTTT. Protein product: CSVEVGQSNTEAFF.

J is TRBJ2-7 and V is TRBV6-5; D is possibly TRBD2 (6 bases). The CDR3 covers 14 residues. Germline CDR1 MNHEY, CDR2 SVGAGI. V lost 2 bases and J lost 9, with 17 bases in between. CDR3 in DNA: TGTGCCAGCAGTTACACCCTAGGAGGGGTAGGGCAGTACTTC. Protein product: CASSYTLGGVGQYF.

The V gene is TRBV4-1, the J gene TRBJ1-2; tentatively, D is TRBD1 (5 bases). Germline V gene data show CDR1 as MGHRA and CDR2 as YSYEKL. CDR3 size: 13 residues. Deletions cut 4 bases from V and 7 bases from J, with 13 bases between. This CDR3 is CASSRDRERGYTF. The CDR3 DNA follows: TGCGCCAGCAGCCGGGACCGTGAACGTGGCTACACCTTC.

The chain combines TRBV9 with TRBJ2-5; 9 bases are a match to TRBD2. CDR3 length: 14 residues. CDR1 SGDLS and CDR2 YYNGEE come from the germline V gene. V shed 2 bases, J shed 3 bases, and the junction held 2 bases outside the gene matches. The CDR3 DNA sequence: TGTGCCAGCAGCGTTAGCGGGGGCAAAGAGACCCAGTACTTC. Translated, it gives CASSVSGGKETQYF.

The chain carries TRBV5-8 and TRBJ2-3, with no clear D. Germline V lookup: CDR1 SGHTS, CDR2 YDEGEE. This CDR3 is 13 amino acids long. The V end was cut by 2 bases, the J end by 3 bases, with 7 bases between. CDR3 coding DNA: TGTGCCAGCAGCTTAGATGGAACAGATACGCAGTATTTT. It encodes CASSLDGTDTQYF. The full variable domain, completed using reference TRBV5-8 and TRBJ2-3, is EAGVTQSPTHLIKTRGQQATLRCSPISGHTSVYWYQQALGLGLQFLLWYDEGEERNRGNFPPRFSGRQFPNYSSELNVNALELEDSALYLCASSLDGTDTQYFGPGTRLTVL.

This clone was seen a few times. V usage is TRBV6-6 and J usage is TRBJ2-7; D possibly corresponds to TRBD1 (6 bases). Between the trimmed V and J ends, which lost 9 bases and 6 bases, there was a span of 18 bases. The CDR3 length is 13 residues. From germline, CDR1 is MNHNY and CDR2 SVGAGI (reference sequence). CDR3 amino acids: CASVPGHEGEQYF. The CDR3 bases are TGTGCCAGTGTTCCGGGACACGAAGGCGAGCAGTACTTC.

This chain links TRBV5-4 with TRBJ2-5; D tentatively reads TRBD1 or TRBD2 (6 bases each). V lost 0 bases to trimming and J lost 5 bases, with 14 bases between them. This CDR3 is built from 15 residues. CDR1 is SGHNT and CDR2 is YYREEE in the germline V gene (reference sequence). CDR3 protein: CASSLEPGARETQYF. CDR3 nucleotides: TGTGCCAGCAGCTTGGAGCCGGGGGCGCGGGAGACCCAGTACTTC.

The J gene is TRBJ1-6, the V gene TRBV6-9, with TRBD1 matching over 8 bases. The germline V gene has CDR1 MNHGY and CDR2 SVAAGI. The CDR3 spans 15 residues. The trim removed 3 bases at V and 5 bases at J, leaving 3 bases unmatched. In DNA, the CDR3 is TGTGCCAGCAGTTACTCGGGACAGGATAATTCACCCCTCCACTTT. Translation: CASSYSGQDNSPLHF.

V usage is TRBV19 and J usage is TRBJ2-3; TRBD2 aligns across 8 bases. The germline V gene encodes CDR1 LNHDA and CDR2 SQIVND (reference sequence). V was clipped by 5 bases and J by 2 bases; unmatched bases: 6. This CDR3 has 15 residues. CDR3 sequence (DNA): TGTGCCAGTAGTGCACGGGGGGGATCCACAGATACGCAGTATTTT. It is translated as CASSARGGSTDTQYF.

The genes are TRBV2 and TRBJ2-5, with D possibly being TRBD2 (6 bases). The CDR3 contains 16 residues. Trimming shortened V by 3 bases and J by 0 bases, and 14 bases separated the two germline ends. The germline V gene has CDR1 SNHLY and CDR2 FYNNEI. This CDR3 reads CASSESGVPYQETQYF. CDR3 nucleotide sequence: TGTGCCAGCAGTGAGTCGGGGGTCCCTTACCAAGAGACCCAGTACTTC.

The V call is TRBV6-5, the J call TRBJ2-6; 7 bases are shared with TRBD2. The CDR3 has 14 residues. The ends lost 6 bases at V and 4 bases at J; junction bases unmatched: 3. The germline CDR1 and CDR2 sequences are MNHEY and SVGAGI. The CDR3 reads CASSPGGGANVLTF. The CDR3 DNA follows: TGTGCCAGCAGCCCGGGGGGAGGGGCCAACGTCCTGACTTTC.

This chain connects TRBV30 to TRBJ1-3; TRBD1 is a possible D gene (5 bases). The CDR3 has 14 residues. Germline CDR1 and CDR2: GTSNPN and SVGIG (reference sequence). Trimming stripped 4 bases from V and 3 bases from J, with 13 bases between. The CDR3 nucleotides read TGTGCCTGGACCTTTGGGGGGATTGGAAACACCATATATTTT. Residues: CAWTFGGIGNTIYF.

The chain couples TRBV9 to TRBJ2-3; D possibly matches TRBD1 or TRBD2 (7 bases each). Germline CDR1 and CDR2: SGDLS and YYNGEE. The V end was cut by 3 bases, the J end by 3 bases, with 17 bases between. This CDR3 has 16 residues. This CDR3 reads CASSATDRDYTDTQYF. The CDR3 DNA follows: TGTGCCAGCAGCGCCACCGACAGGGACTATACAGATACGCAGTATTTT.

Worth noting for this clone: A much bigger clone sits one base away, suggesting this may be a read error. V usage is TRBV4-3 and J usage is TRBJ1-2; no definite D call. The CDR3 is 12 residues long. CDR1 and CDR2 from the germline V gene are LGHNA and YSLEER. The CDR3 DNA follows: TGCGCCAGCAGCCATGGCCCCTATGGCTACATCTTC. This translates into CASSHGPYGYIF.

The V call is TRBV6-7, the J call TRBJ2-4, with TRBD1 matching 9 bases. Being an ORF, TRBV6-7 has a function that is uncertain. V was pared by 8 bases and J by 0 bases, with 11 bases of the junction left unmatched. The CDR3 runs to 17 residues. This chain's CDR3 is CASFGQGLTQAKNIQYF. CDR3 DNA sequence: TGTGCCAGCTTTGGACAGGGGCTAACCCAAGCCAAAAACATTCAGTACTTC.

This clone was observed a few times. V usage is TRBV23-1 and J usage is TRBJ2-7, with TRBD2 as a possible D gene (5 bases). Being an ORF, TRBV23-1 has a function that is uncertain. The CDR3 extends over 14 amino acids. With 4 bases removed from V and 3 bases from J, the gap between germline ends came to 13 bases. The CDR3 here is CASSRKRTGYEQYF. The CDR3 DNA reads TGCGCCAGCAGTCGGAAGCGGACCGGCTACGAGCAGTACTTC.

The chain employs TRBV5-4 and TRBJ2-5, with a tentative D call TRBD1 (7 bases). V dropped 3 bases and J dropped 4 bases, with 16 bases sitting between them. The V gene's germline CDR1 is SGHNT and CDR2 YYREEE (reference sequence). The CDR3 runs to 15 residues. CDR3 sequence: CASSSEGAGGETQYF. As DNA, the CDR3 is TGTGCCAGCAGCTCGGAGGGGGCCGGCGGAGAGACCCAGTACTTC. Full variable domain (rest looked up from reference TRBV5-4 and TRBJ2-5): ETGVTQSPTHLIKTRGQQVTLRCSSQSGHNTVSWYQQALGQGPQFIFQYYREEENGRGNFPPRFSGLQFPNYSSELNVNALELDDSALYLCASSSEGAGGETQYFGPGTRLLVL.